This T cell receptor beta chain was captured in a study of post-analysis software for immune sequencing data. General study points: About five TRBV segments (TRBV5-6, TRBV5-1 and TRBV20-1 among them) occurred more frequently in patients than in controls.

Trimming removed 6 bases from V and 2 bases from J, with 13 bases in between. Per the germline V gene, CDR1 is SNHLY and CDR2 is FYNNEI. The CDR3 is 14 amino acids. Each TCR beta cDNA library carried unique molecular identifiers. In TCRdb, the PCR reads were re-called with MiXCR into one record per CDR3 protein. The sample lists a few hundred thousand distinct CDR3 sequences, approximately 38% occurring once. A word on this clonotype: Its antigen is unknown.

Sequencing input: blood. The source is a girl under 18 with multiple sclerosis. V gene TRBV2 combines with J gene TRBJ1-2; no firm D call. The CDR3 loop reads CASRPEVGNYGYTF. CDR3 sequence (DNA): TGTGCCAGCAGACCAGAAGTAGGGAACTATGGCTACACCTTC. Supplemented by reference TRBV2 and TRBJ1-2, the full variable domain reads EPEVTQTPSHQVTQMGQEVILRCVPISNHLYFYWYRQILGQKVEFLVSFYNNEISEKSEIFDDQFSVERPDGSNFTLKIRSTKLEDSAMYFCASRPEVGNYGYTFGSGTRLTVV.